These T cell receptor beta chains were read from a single sample in a study of T cell responses to AZD1222 COVID-19 vaccine. The protocol was immunoSEQ multiplex PCR, while the TCRdb copy is restricted to in-frame clones and leaves out a portion. The sample contains about 120,000 clones, roughly nine tenths of which appear only once. The sample was peripheral blood, taken 28 days after the second AZD1222 dose. The receptors derive from an adult who received the AZD1222 COVID-19 vaccine. The CDR3 runs from the conserved cysteine through the conserved F or W. Fields, in order: CDR3 DNA, CDR3 protein, J gene, D gene, V gene, clone size. The D gene is left open where the match is weak. Expanded clones get a size class; other rows say once, few or many, or leave the size out.

TGTGCCAGCAGCCCGAGGGGCTTTGTTGAAGCTTTCTTT CASSPRGFVEAFF TRBJ1-1 NA TRBV12-3/TRBV12-4 NA
TGTGCCAGCAGTCCCGACAGGGCCTCCTACGAGCAGTACTTC CASSPDRASYEQYF TRBJ2-7 TRBD1 TRBV2 NA
TGCGCCAGCAGGTCGGAGATTGCTAACTATGGCTACACCTTC CASRSEIANYGYTF TRBJ1-2 NA TRBV5-1 NA
TGTGCCATCAGTGACTTGCCTCTAGCGGCCGGGACCCAGTACTTC CAISDLPLAAGTQYF TRBJ2-5 TRBD2 TRBV10-3 once
TGTGCCAGCAGCTTACGCCCCACGGACACCGGGGAGCTGTTTTTT CASSLRPTDTGELFF TRBJ2-2 NA TRBV11-2 NA
TGTGCCAGTAGTATACGCCTACGGACAGCGGGGTTACGGACGGGGGAGCAGTTCTTC CASSIRLRTAGLRTGEQFF TRBJ2-1 NA TRBV19 NA
TGTGCCAGCACGGGATACTTGAAAGCTTTCTTT CASTGYLKAFF TRBJ1-1 NA TRBV27 NA
TGTGCCTGGAGTTGGGGGTCAGGGGTCTACGAGCAGTACTTC CAWSWGSGVYEQYF TRBJ2-7 NA TRBV30 few
TGTGCCAGCAGTAAGACAGGGGACTCCTACGAGCAGTACTTC CASSKTGDSYEQYF TRBJ2-7 TRBD1 TRBV6-5 once
TGTGCCAGCAGGGACAGGCTCATGAACACTGAAGCTTTCTTT CASRDRLMNTEAFF TRBJ1-1 TRBD1 TRBV2 NA
TGTGCCAGCAGCTCTCATCACGGGGGCGAACAAGAGACCCAGTACTTC CASSSHHGGEQETQYF TRBJ2-5 NA TRBV7-9 NA
TGTGCCAGCAGTTTATCATCTCTGGACAGGGTGACTATCTACGAGCAGTACTTC CASSLSSLDRVTIYEQYF TRBJ2-7 TRBD1 TRBV27 NA
TGCGCCAGCAGCCAACTTTTCGGCTACGAGCAGTACTTC CASSQLFGYEQYF TRBJ2-7 NA TRBV4-3 NA
TGCGCCAGCAGCCAGGAGTTCGGGAGCTCTGGGGCCAACGTCCTGACTTTC CASSQEFGSSGANVLTF TRBJ2-6 NA TRBV4-1 NA
TGTGCCAGCAGCTCAGGCAATCGAGCTTTCTTT CASSSGNRAFF TRBJ1-1 NA TRBV6-5 NA
TGCGCCAGCAGCCAAGGATGGGGAACTGAAGCTTTCTTT CASSQGWGTEAFF TRBJ1-1 NA TRBV4-3 NA
TGTGCCAGCAGTCCCCGACAGGGAGGACAGCCCCAGCATTTT CASSPRQGGQPQHF TRBJ1-5 TRBD1 TRBV27 few
TGTGCCAGCAGCTTAGGGACAGGGGGTTTGAACACTGAAGCTTTCTTT CASSLGTGGLNTEAFF TRBJ1-1 TRBD1 TRBV7-8 NA
TGTGCCAGCGGGGGCAGGGCGCGCGAAGCTTTCTTT CASGGRAREAFF TRBJ1-1 NA TRBV28 NA
TGTGCCAGCAACCTACAGGGATCCTACGAGCAGTACTTC CASNLQGSYEQYF TRBJ2-7 NA TRBV28 NA
TGTGCCAGTAGACTGGACAGGGATACTGAAGCTTTCTTT CASRLDRDTEAFF TRBJ1-1 TRBD1 TRBV19 NA
TGTGCCAGCAGCTTAAGCCTAGCGTCTTACAATGAGCAGTTCTTC CASSLSLASYNEQFF TRBJ2-1 NA TRBV7-9 NA
TGTGCCAGCAGAGGTGGCGGCCTGAGCTCCTACGAGCAGTACTTC CASRGGGLSSYEQYF TRBJ2-7 NA TRBV25-1 NA
TGTGCCAGCAGCCTTGCGGGACAAGCCTCTGGAAACACCATATATTTT CASSLAGQASGNTIYF TRBJ1-3 NA TRBV9 NA
TGTGCCAGCAGCTTCCAAGGGGGGGCTACTGAAGCTTTCTTT CASSFQGGATEAFF TRBJ1-1 NA TRBV7-9 NA
TGTGCCAGCTCACCACTCCTGAGGTACCAAGAGACCCAGTACTTC CASSPLLRYQETQYF TRBJ2-5 NA TRBV18 NA
TGTGCCAGCAGCTTAGATGCGGGACAGGGGGGTGGCTACACCTTC CASSLDAGQGGGYTF TRBJ1-2 TRBD1 TRBV7-2 NA
TGCAGCGTCGGGGATGTCACAGTAGGCGAAAAACTGTTTTTT CSVGDVTVGEKLFF TRBJ1-4 NA TRBV29-1 NA